These 31 T cell receptor beta chains came from one sample sequenced in a study of cytomegalovirus exposure and HLA in healthy donors. PCR used 60 Vbeta primers and 13 Jbeta primers. Measured with immunoSEQ multiplex PCR; TCRdb has only the in-frame clones, and not every one. This repertoire shows about 180,000 clones, roughly 80% found once; its top ten account for around 4.7%. The sample was PBMCs. These receptors originate from a woman younger than 30 in good health and CMV-seropositive.

CDR3 sequence reads: CASSVYPRWGDTQYF. The CDR3 nucleotides are TGTGCCAGCAGCGTATACCCCCGATGGGGCGATACGCAGTATTTT. This chain connects TRBV9 to TRBJ2-3; tentative D call: TRBD1 (5 bases). The CDR3 length is 15 residues. Trimming pared 1 base from V and 6 bases from J, leaving 15 bases between. The germline V gene encodes CDR1 SGDLS and CDR2 YYNGEE.

This CDR3 reads CASRWGQTPGELFF. CDR3 nucleotide sequence: TGTGCCAGCAGGTGGGGGCAGACCCCAGGGGAGCTGTTTTTT. This chain connects TRBV27 to TRBJ2-2, with D tentatively TRBD1 (6 bases). V gave up 6 bases and J gave up 8 bases, with 16 bases separating them. From germline, CDR1 is MNHEY and CDR2 SMNVEV (reference sequence). This CDR3 has 14 amino acids.

This chain links TRBV6-4 with TRBJ2-1, with 7 positions matching TRBD2. Germline V gene data show CDR1 as MRHNA and CDR2 as SNTAGT. The CDR3 runs 16 residues. Trimming at V came to 0 bases and at J to 0 bases, leaving 2 bases not matched to a gene. CDR3 sequence (DNA): TGTGCCAGCAGTGACTCTGGCGGGAGCTCCTACAATGAGCAGTTCTTC. Amino acid sequence: CASSDSGGSSYNEQFF.

The chain links TRBV6-1 to TRBJ2-1; 11 nucleotides line up with TRBD2. The CDR3 is 16 amino acids. In germline, CDR1 is MNHNS, CDR2 SASEGT. V was pared by 4 bases and J by 5 bases, with 7 bases of the junction left unmatched. The DNA for the CDR3 is TGTGCCAGCAGTGGTAGCGGGGGGGCCTATAACAATGAGCAGTTCTTC. Protein sequence: CASSGSGGAYNNEQFF.

V is TRBV5-4 and J is TRBJ1-2; 8 nucleotides match TRBD1. This CDR3 is built from 15 residues. Germline assignment: CDR1 SGHNT and CDR2 YYREEE (reference sequence). V gave up 3 bases and J gave up 2 bases; unmatched junction bases: 6. CDR3 region: CASSWGQAGNYGYTF. The CDR3 coding sequence is TGTGCCAGCAGCTGGGGACAGGCAGGGAACTATGGCTACACCTTC.

The V gene is TRBV28, the J gene TRBJ1-6; D uncertain. V lost 5 bases, J lost 7 bases, and 6 bases lay in between. This CDR3 is built from 12 residues. CDR1 and CDR2 (germline): MDHEN, SYDVKM. The CDR3 loop reads CASSKSNSPLHF. DNA of the CDR3: TGTGCCAGCAGTAAATCGAATTCACCCCTCCACTTT.

The V gene is TRBV19, the J gene TRBJ1-2, with 9 bases matching TRBD1. Germline CDR1 reads LNHDA; CDR2 reads SQIVND (reference sequence). The CDR3 covers 16 residues. The V segment lost 5 bases and the J segment 0 bases; nucleotides outside the gene matches: 7. This CDR3 reads CASSSPGTGTNYGYTF. The CDR3 nucleotides read TGTGCCAGTAGTTCCCCGGGGACAGGGACTAACTATGGCTACACCTTC.

The rearrangement joins TRBV4-3 to TRBJ1-2; 10 bases are shared with TRBD1. This CDR3 contains 14 residues. CDR1 and CDR2 (germline): LGHNA, YSLEER. The junction had 4 bases not matched to a gene; V was cut back by 4 bases and J by 5 bases. The CDR3 DNA sequence: TGCGCCAGCAGCCCCGGGACAGGGGAATATGGCTACACCTTC. Translation: CASSPGTGEYGYTF.

The chain employs TRBV6-6 and TRBJ1-3; D possibly corresponds to TRBD1 (6 bases). V was clipped by 5 bases and J by 0 bases, with 11 bases between them. The CDR3 totals 15 residues. The germline gives CDR1 MNHNY, CDR2 SVGAGI (reference sequence). Here the CDR3 reads CASSPRTDSGNTIYF. The CDR3 DNA is TGTGCCAGCAGTCCCCGGACAGACTCTGGAAACACCATATATTTT.

The chain links TRBV30 to TRBJ1-1, with 8 bases fitting TRBD1. This CDR3 spans 17 amino acids. The junction had 9 bases not matched to a gene; V was cut back by 0 bases and J by 0 bases. Germline CDR1 and CDR2: GTSNPN and SVGIG (reference sequence). CDR3 sequence reads: CAWSVRDRRFMNTEAFF. CDR3 bases: TGTGCCTGGAGTGTAAGGGACAGGCGATTCATGAACACTGAAGCTTTCTTT.

V is TRBV7-7 and J is TRBJ2-3; D is undetermined. V lost 6 bases and J 8 bases, leaving 15 bases between the germline ends. The CDR3 covers 13 residues. CDR1 and CDR2 (germline): SSHAT, FNYEAQ (reference sequence). CDR3 sequence reads: CASSSVRSGTQYF. DNA for the CDR3: TGTGCCAGCAGTTCCGTACGCTCGGGTACGCAGTATTTT.

A few counts support this clone. The rearrangement uses TRBV5-6 and TRBJ1-1; a weak D match, TRBD1 (5 bases). With 6 bases removed from V and 3 bases from J, the gap between germline ends came to 15 bases. This CDR3 comprises 14 residues. The germline V gene has CDR1 SGHDT and CDR2 YYEEEE. The CDR3 is CASTSRGLYTEAFF. The DNA of the CDR3 is TGTGCCAGCACCTCCCGGGGGTTGTACACTGAAGCTTTCTTT.

This clone was recorded a few times. This sequence joins TRBV6-1 and TRBJ1-1; possibly TRBD1 for D (5 bases). Trimming took 6 bases from V and 8 from J, leaving 19 bases between them. CDR1 MNHNS and CDR2 SASEGT come from the germline V gene. This CDR3 contains 14 residues. CDR3: CASSPPWGGGEAFF. CDR3 coding DNA: TGTGCCAGCAGCCCCCCCTGGGGGGGTGGGGAAGCTTTCTTT.

The chain couples TRBV9 to TRBJ2-3; 11 bases agree with TRBD2. The J segment lost 3 bases and the V segment lost 0 bases, leaving 12 bases of the junction unmatched. The CDR3 is 19 residues long. The germline CDR1 and CDR2 sequences are SGDLS and YYNGEE. CDR3 protein: CASSVDLAGGPKGTDTQYF. CDR3 sequence (DNA): TGTGCCAGCAGCGTAGATCTAGCGGGGGGACCAAAGGGGACAGATACGCAGTATTTT.

The chain recombines TRBV28 with TRBJ1-5, with D unresolved. The V end was cut by 3 bases, the J end by 5 bases, with 26 bases between. Per germline, CDR1 MDHEN and CDR2 SYDVKM. CDR3 length equals 19 residues. The CDR3 loop is CASSFRAPPHGEEDQPQHF. CDR3 in DNA: TGTGCCAGCAGTTTTCGGGCTCCCCCACACGGGGAAGAGGATCAGCCCCAGCATTTT.

The chain is built from TRBV9 and TRBJ2-1; 8 bases agree with TRBD1. V lost 0 bases to trimming and J lost 9 bases; unmatched junction nucleotides: 8. Germline V gene lookup returns CDR1 SGDLS and CDR2 YYNGEE. This CDR3 contains 15 residues. The chain's CDR3 is CASSVEAGGLVEQFF. CDR3 in DNA: TGTGCCAGCAGCGTAGAGGCAGGGGGCTTGGTTGAGCAGTTCTTC.

V usage is TRBV27 and J usage is TRBJ2-6; D possibly corresponds to TRBD2 (5 bases). The CDR3 runs 15 residues. Germline V gene lookup returns CDR1 MNHEY and CDR2 SMNVEV (reference sequence). Deletions cut 5 bases from V and 2 bases from J, with 10 bases between. CDR3 coding DNA: TGTGCCAGCAGTCTAAAGGAGGCTGGGGCCAACGTCCTGACTTTC. Translated, it gives CASSLKEAGANVLTF.

The chain couples TRBV7-9 to TRBJ2-2, with D unresolved. The CDR3 has 16 residues. V gave up 5 bases and J gave up 1 base, with 14 bases separating them. CDR1 and CDR2 from the germline V gene are SEHNR and FQNEAQ (reference sequence). CDR3: CASSRRPLGNTGELFF. CDR3 DNA: TGTGCCAGCAGCCGCCGCCCTCTCGGGAACACCGGGGAGCTGTTTTTT.

V gene TRBV19 combines with J gene TRBJ2-7; maybe TRBD1 (6 bases). The V end was cut by 1 base, the J end by 4 bases, with 8 bases between. The germline V gene encodes CDR1 LNHDA and CDR2 SQIVND (reference sequence). The CDR3 spans 13 residues. CDR3 sequence (DNA): TGTGCCAGTAGTATAGCAGGGGCGTACGAGCAGTACTTC. This gives the protein CASSIAGAYEQYF.

CDR3 DNA: TGCGCCAGCAGCCCCTCCCCCGCCGGGACTAGCGGGGGGGCCGGGGAGCAGTTCTTC. This encodes CASSPSPAGTSGGAGEQFF. The chain joins TRBV5-1 to TRBJ2-1; 16 bases are shared with TRBD2. CDR1 is SGHRS and CDR2 is YFSETQ in the germline V gene. The CDR3 has 19 residues. The V gene end was trimmed by 4 bases and the J gene end by 10 bases; junction bases not matched to a gene: 17. Full variable domain (rest looked up from reference TRBV5-1 and TRBJ2-1): KAGVTQTPRYLIKTRGQQVTLSCSPISGHRSVSWYQQTPGQGLQFLFEYFSETQRNKGNFPGRFSGRQFSNSRSEMNVSTLELGDSALYLCASSPSPAGTSGGAGEQFFGPGTRLTVL.

The chain is built from TRBV4-2 and TRBJ2-7, with TRBD2 as a possible D gene (5 bases). Deletions cut 0 bases from V and 5 bases from J, with 17 bases between. Per the germline V gene, CDR1 is LGHNA and CDR2 is YNFKEQ. CDR3 length: 16 amino acids. DNA of the CDR3: TGTGCCAGCAGCCAAGAAGCCGGGGAGTCTTCCCACGAGCAGTACTTC. It encodes CASSQEAGESSHEQYF.

The chain uses TRBV7-5 and TRBJ2-7; the DNA was not compared with TRBD1, the D call given in the table. TRBV7-5 is shown as a pseudogene. The CDR3 is 14 amino acids. CDR3 sequence: CARIRGTGFFEQYF. The CDR3 nucleotides read TGTGCCAGAATCCGCGGGACAGGGTTCTTCGAGCAGTACTTC.

This chain joins TRBV7-7 and TRBJ1-6; 7 positions match TRBD1. The germline gives CDR1 SSHAT, CDR2 FNYEAQ (reference sequence). The CDR3 has 17 amino acids. The CDR3 is CVSRGELDRVNHSPLHF. The CDR3 coding sequence is TGTGTTAGCAGGGGGGAACTTGACAGGGTAAATCATTCACCCCTCCACTTT.

This chain uses TRBV7-9 with TRBJ2-7, with TRBD1 matching over 7 bases. J was trimmed by 5 bases and V by 5 bases; bases with no gene match: 6. The CDR3 runs 13 residues. Looked up from germline, CDR1 is SEHNR and CDR2 is FQNEAQ (reference sequence). CDR3 amino acids: CASSGGQSDEQYF. Written as DNA, the CDR3 is TGTGCCAGCAGCGGGGGACAGTCGGACGAGCAGTACTTC.

The rearrangement uses TRBV28 and TRBJ1-5; the match to TRBD1 covers 12 bases. Germline CDR1 MDHEN, CDR2 SYDVKM. There are 16 residues in the CDR3. V gave up 5 bases and J gave up 7 bases; unmatched junction bases: 9. The CDR3 here is CASSPSGQGARQPQHF. The CDR3 coding sequence is TGTGCCAGCAGTCCTTCGGGACAGGGGGCCAGGCAGCCCCAGCATTTT.

CDR3 bases: TGCACAGGACAGAGCTCCTACAATGAGCAGTTCTTC. Its translation: CTGQSSYNEQFF. The rearrangement links TRBV29-1 to TRBJ2-1, with D possibly TRBD1 on 6 matching bases. From germline, CDR1 is SQVTM and CDR2 ANQGSEA. The CDR3 spans 12 residues.

The J gene is TRBJ2-1, the V gene TRBV4-3; maybe TRBD2 (6 bases). V gave up 0 bases and J gave up 4 bases, with 7 bases separating them. The CDR3 runs 14 residues. Germline values: CDR1 LGHNA, CDR2 YSLEER. CDR3 loop: CASSQETRYNEQFF. DNA for the CDR3: TGCGCCAGCAGCCAAGAGACTAGGTACAATGAGCAGTTCTTC.

The genes are TRBV5-1 and TRBJ1-3; tentatively, D is TRBD1 (6 bases). The CDR3 runs 16 residues. Trimming left V 1 base short and J 3 bases short, with 14 bases between. Germline CDR1 SGHRS, CDR2 YFSETQ. CDR3 sequence reads: CASSLWGGHDGNTIYF. The CDR3 nucleotides are TGCGCCAGCAGCTTGTGGGGGGGACACGATGGAAACACCATATATTTT.

Comments on this clone: This specimen includes other DNA sequences encoding the same CDR3. The chain is built from TRBV5-1 and TRBJ2-3, with D perhaps matching TRBD2 (6 bases). Germline V CDR1 and CDR2: SGHRS, YFSETQ. The CDR3 sequence is 14 residues long. Trimming shortened V by 0 bases and J by 3 bases, and 8 bases separated the two germline ends. The CDR3 region is CASSLAGGTDTQYF. Here the CDR3 DNA reads TGCGCCAGCAGCTTGGCCGGGGGAACAGATACGCAGTATTTT.

CDR3 bases: TGTGCCAGCAGAAGAGGGGGAGACTCCTACGAGCAGTACTTC. Amino acid sequence: CASRRGGDSYEQYF. V and J are TRBV14 and TRBJ2-7; weak D call: TRBD1 (6 bases). The CDR3 sequence is 14 residues long. The V gene's germline CDR1 is SGHDN and CDR2 FVKESK. Trimming shortened V by 6 bases and J by 0 bases, and 12 bases separated the two germline ends.

The table lists this clone with a few counts. The rearrangement uses TRBV5-1 and TRBJ2-1, with 10 bases identical to TRBD2. Trimming took 2 bases from V and 4 from J; bases not matched to a gene: 3. CDR1 and CDR2 (germline): SGHRS, YFSETQ. The CDR3 consists of 15 residues. The CDR3 DNA reads TGCGCCAGCAGCTTAGGACTAGCGGTTTACAATGAGCAGTTCTTC. This sequence encodes CASSLGLAVYNEQFF.